This entry describes one T cell receptor (beta chain). What it binds is unknown. The data derive from a study of blood T cells in healthy people across ages. The use of a sample-barcoded 5' primer and a J-beta primer mix characterized a second PCR of roughly 6 to 11 cycles. Sequencing of every sample gave 2.5 million or more CDR3-containing paired-end reads. TCRdb ran MiXCR on the 5' RACE reads and lists one entry per CDR3 protein. Of about 1.8 million distinct CDR3 sequences in the sample, 49% are singletons; the top ten hold approximately 2.1%. The study, taken as a whole, reports: Per-million-T-cell TCR beta diversity fell roughly linearly with age. Relative to aged donors, long-lived donors carried more naive CD4+ cells and displayed higher diversity.

Sequences were obtained from blood. The TCR sequence derives from a middle-aged woman in good health.

Written as DNA, the CDR3 is TGTGCCAGCAGCCCCGTGGTCACCGGGGAGCTGTTTTTT. Translated, it gives CASSPVVTGELFF. V usage is TRBV7-9 and J usage is TRBJ2-2; no reliable D call. Looked up from germline, CDR1 is SEHNR and CDR2 is FQNEAQ (reference sequence). The V gene lost 5 bases and the J gene lost 4 bases, with 8 bases spanning the gap. The CDR3 sequence is 13 residues long.